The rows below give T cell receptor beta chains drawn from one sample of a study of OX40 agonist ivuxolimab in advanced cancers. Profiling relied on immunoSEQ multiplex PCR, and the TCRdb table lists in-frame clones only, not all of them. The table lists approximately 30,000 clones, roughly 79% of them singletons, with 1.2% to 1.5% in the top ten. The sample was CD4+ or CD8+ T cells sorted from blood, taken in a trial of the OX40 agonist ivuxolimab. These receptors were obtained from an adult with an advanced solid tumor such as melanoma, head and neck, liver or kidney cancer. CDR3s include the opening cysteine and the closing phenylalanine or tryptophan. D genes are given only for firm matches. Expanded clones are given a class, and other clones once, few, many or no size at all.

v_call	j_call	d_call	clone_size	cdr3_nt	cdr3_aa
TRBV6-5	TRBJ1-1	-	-	TGTGCCAGCAGCCCTGAAGCTTTCTTT	CASSPEAFF
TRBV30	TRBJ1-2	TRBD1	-	TGTGCCTGGGCGGGACAGAACTATGGCTACACCTTC	CAWAGQNYGYTF
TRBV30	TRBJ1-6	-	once	TGTGCCTGGAGTGTTAACGGGTCACCCCTCCACTTT	CAWSVNGSPLHF
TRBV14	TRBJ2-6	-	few	TGTGCCAGCAACCCCGGGACCCACTCTGGGGCCAACGTCCTGACTTTC	CASNPGTHSGANVLTF
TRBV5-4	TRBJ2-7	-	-	TGTGCCAGCAGCTTACAGGGTTGGTACTACGAGCAGTACTTC	CASSLQGWYYEQYF
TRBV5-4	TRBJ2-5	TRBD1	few	TGTGCCAGCAGGCAAGGGACAGCCAAAGAGACCCAGTACTTC	CASRQGTAKETQYF
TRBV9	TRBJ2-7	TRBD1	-	TGTGCCAGCAGCGAGGGGACAGGGGGACCCTACGAGCAGTACTTC	CASSEGTGGPYEQYF
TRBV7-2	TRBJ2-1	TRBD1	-	TGTGCCAGCAGCCCCCGGACAGGGATGGACGGTGAGCAGTTCTTC	CASSPRTGMDGEQFF
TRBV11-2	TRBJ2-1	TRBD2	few	TGTGCCAGCAGCTTAGATCGGTTTAGCGGGGCCCACAATGAGCAGTTCTTC	CASSLDRFSGAHNEQFF
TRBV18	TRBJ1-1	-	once	TGTGCCAGCTCACCAGCGGGGGACACTGAAGCTTTCTTT	CASSPAGDTEAFF
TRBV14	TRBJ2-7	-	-	TGTGCCAGCAGCCAAGACGGTAGGACCTACGAGCAGTACTTC	CASSQDGRTYEQYF
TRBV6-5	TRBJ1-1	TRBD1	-	TGTGCCAGCAGCAAACAACAGGGGGCGTGGACTGAAGCTTTCTTT	CASSKQQGAWTEAFF
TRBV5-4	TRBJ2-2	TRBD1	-	TGTGCCAGCAGCATGGGGCGAGGGACAGGGAACACCGGGGAGCTGTTTTTT	CASSMGRGTGNTGELFF
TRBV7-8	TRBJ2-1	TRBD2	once	TGTGCCAGCAGCCTAAGACTAGCGGGAGGGGGTGAGCAGTTCTTC	CASSLRLAGGGEQFF
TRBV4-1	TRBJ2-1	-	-	TGCGCCAACAGCCCAGGGGGGGGTGAGCAGTTCTTC	CANSPGGGEQFF
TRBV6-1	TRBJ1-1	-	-	TGTGCCAGCAGTGAAGAAGTTTTTTTCCGGTTGGGGACGGGGAACACTGAAGCTTTCTTT	CASSEEVFFRLGTGNTEAFF
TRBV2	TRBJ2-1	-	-	TGTGCCAGCAGGGGGGTATCCTACAATGAGCAGTTCTTC	CASRGVSYNEQFF
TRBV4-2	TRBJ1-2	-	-	TGTGCCAGCAGCCAAGATCGACAGATAGACCATTTCGGCTACACCTTC	CASSQDRQIDHFGYTF
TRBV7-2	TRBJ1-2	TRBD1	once	TGTGCCAGCAGCCCGACAGGGAGAATCTCCTATGGCTACACCTTC	CASSPTGRISYGYTF
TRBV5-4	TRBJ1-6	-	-	TGTGCCAGCAGCTTGGGTCTCGGGGGGGGAAATTCACCCCTCCACTTT	CASSLGLGGGNSPLHF
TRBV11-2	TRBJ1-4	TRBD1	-	TGTGCCAGCAGCTTCTGGGACAGGGCGGATGAAAAACTGTTTTTT	CASSFWDRADEKLFF
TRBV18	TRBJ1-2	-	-	TGTGCCAGCTCATCTAACGAGGGAGTTTATGGCTACACCTTC	CASSSNEGVYGYTF
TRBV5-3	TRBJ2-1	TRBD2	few	TGTGCCAGAAGCTTGGATCAGCCAGCGGGAGGATGGAATGAGCAGTTCTTC	CARSLDQPAGGWNEQFF
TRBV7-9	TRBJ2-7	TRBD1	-	TGTGCCAGCAGCACCGGACAGGGGGCCTACGAGCAGTACTTC	CASSTGQGAYEQYF
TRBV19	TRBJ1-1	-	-	TGTGCCAGTAGTCCCCCGGTGAACACTGAAGCTTTCTTT	CASSPPVNTEAFF
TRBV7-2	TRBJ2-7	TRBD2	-	TGTGCCAGCAGCTTAGAGAGCGGGATCCCCTCCTACGAGCAGTACTTC	CASSLESGIPSYEQYF
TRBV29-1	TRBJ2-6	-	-	TGCAGCGTGCCCAGTGGGGGCGCTGGGGCCAACGTCCTGACTTTC	CSVPSGGAGANVLTF
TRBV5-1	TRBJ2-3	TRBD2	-	TGCGCCAGCAGGGCTAGCGGGAGTTGGGGTTGGACTTTGGCGGGCACAGATACGCAGTATTTT	CASRASGSWGWTLAGTDTQYF
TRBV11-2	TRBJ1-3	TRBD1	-	TGTGCCAGCACCGCTTTCCCGGGGACAGCATTTTCTGGAAACACCATATATTTT	CASTAFPGTAFSGNTIYF
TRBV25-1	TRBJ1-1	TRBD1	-	TGTGCCAGCGGAGGGAAGGGGACAGAGAACACTGAAGCTTTCTTT	CASGGKGTENTEAFF
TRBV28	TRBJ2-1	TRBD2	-	TGTGCCAGCAGTTTCACCTCCCTTAGCGGGAGGGCCTTCAATGAGCAGTTCTTC	CASSFTSLSGRAFNEQFF
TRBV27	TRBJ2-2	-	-	TGTGCCAGCAGTGCCTCCGGGACACTTACCGGGGAGCTGTTTTTT	CASSASGTLTGELFF
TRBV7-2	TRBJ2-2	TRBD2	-	TGTGCCAGCAGCTCGGGACTAGCGGGAGGGGGCGGGGAGCTGTTTTTT	CASSSGLAGGGGELFF
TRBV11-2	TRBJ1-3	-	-	TGTGCCAGCAGCTTATTGCGAAGCTCTGGAAACACCATATATTTT	CASSLLRSSGNTIYF
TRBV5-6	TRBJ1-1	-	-	TGTGCCAGCAGCTTGGCGGGTGAGTGGGACACTGAAGCTTTCTTT	CASSLAGEWDTEAFF
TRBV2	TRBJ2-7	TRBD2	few	TGTGCCAGCAGGGGACTAGCGACGAGGGACGAGCAGTACTTC	CASRGLATRDEQYF
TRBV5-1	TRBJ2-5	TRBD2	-	TGCGCCAGCAGCTTGGGACTAGCTTCCGAGACCCAGTACTTC	CASSLGLASETQYF
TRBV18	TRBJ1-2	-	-	TGTGCCAGCTCAGCGTCAGTGATGGACCATGGCTACACCTTC	CASSASVMDHGYTF
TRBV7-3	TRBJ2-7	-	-	TGTGCCAGCAGCCGGTTGGGGGGTGCGTCCTACGAGCAGTACTTC	CASSRLGGASYEQYF
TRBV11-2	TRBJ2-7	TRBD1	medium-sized	TGTGCCAGCAGCAACCGACAGGGCCAGTACTTC	CASSNRQGQYF
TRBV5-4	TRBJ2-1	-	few	TGTGCCAGCAGCCGGGACGGATTCAATGAGCAGTTCTTC	CASSRDGFNEQFF
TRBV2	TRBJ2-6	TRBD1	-	TGTGCCAGCAGTGAATTTGGGCGGGGACAGGGGGCGGCGGGGGCCAACGTCCTGACTTTC	CASSEFGRGQGAAGANVLTF
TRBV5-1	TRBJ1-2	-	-	TGCGCCAGCAGCTTGAACGGTGCCTATGGCTACACCTTC	CASSLNGAYGYTF
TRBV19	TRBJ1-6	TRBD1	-	TGTGCCAGTAGTATAGGACAGGGGACGGGATCACCCCTCCACTTT	CASSIGQGTGSPLHF